Reported below is one TCR beta chain. The CDR3 totals 15 residues. V was clipped by 4 bases and J by 0 bases, with 13 bases between them. Germline values: CDR1 MNHEY, CDR2 SMNVEV (reference sequence). The entry originates in a study of blood T cell repertoires in COVID-19. TCRdb keeps only in-frame clones here, not all; method: immunoSEQ multiplex PCR. The table records about 330,000 clones, roughly 86% of them present only once. The receptor was isolated from a young woman who had recovered from COVID-19. Source material: PBMCs or T cells enriched from blood (not recorded which). The genes are TRBV27 and TRBJ2-7, with unresolved D. The CDR3 coding sequence is TGTGCCAGCAGTTCACCCGCGGAGAGCTCCTACGAGCAGTACTTC. The encoded protein is CASSSPAESSYEQYF.